This entry concerns a single TCR beta chain. This sample was taken from a study of blood T cell repertoires in COVID-19. At the level of the study: Material from acute and convalescent COVID-19 was sourced from the United States, Italy and Spain.

V lost 6 bases and J 7 bases, leaving 22 bases between the germline ends. CDR1 MNHEY and CDR2 SVGAGI come from the germline V gene. The CDR3 has 15 amino acids. Recruited during active infection, patients (from Seattle) were subsequently followed longitudinally. In the original processing: Quantification of nucleated cells was approximated via reference gene primer amplification. Using immunoSEQ multiplex PCR, the repertoire was profiled, and TCRdb retains in-frame clones only, with some absent. V, J and clone size derive from that table, while D and trimming were established from the DNA sequence. The sample lists more than 300,000 clones; about 90% were seen once.

The rearrangement links TRBV6-5 to TRBJ2-7; a possible D gene is TRBD1 (6 bases). Sample: peripheral blood. This receptor was obtained from a woman in her 30s with COVID-19, enrolled during active disease. The CDR3 bases are TGTGCCAGCAGCCGCGGCGTCGGACAGCTCTCAGAGCAGTACTTC. Protein product: CASSRGVGQLSEQYF.